Below are 15 T cell receptor beta chains sequenced from a single sample in a study of cytomegalovirus exposure and HLA in healthy donors. Primers included in the PCR were 60 Vbeta and 13 Jbeta primers. Method: immunoSEQ multiplex PCR; TCRdb's copy keeps in-frame clones and lacks some. The data contain 150,000 to 200,000 clones, approximately 85% of them singletons. Source material: PBMCs. These receptors all stem from a man in his late teens or twenties in good health and CMV-seropositive.

This chain uses TRBV12-5 with TRBJ1-1; D is undetermined. The CDR3 runs to 12 residues. CDR1 and CDR2 (germline): LGHNT, FRNRAP. Trimming left V 2 bases short and J 11 bases short, with 12 bases between. In DNA, the CDR3 is TGTGCTAGTGGTTTGAGGGAGTTTGGGGCTTTCTTT. Its protein product is CASGLREFGAFF. The full variable domain, completed using reference TRBV12-5 and TRBJ1-1, is DARVTQTPRHKVTEMGQEVTMRCQPILGHNTVFWYRQTMMQGLELLAYFRNRAPLDDSGMPKDRFSAEMPDATLATLKIQPSEPRDSAVYFCASGLREFGAFFGQGTRLTVV.

The chain carries TRBV7-7 and TRBJ2-2; maybe TRBD2 (6 bases). CDR1 and CDR2 (germline): SSHAT, FNYEAQ (reference sequence). CDR3 length equals 15 residues. V gave up 0 bases and J gave up 2 bases, with 7 bases separating them. DNA of the CDR3: TGTGCCAGCAGCTTAGCGGCGGGAAACACCGGGGAGCTGTTTTTT. Residues: CASSLAAGNTGELFF. Supplemented by reference TRBV7-7 and TRBJ2-2, the full variable domain reads GAGVSQSPRYKVTKRGQDVTLRCDPISSHATLYWYQQALGQGPEFLTYFNYEAQPDKSGLPSDRFSAERPEGSISTLTIQRTEQRDSAMYRCASSLAAGNTGELFFGEGSRLTVL.

This sequence joins TRBV7-2 and TRBJ1-2; 7 bases fit TRBD1. Unmatched junction bases numbered 6, after V lost 1 base and J lost 4 bases. This CDR3 comprises 15 residues. The germline gives CDR1 SGHTA, CDR2 FQGNSA. The CDR3 sequence: CASSLEIGGAYGYTF. The CDR3 DNA reads as TGTGCCAGCAGCTTAGAAATAGGGGGCGCCTATGGCTACACCTTC. The variable domain in full, completed from reference TRBV7-2 and TRBJ1-2, reads GAGVSQSPSNKVTEKGKDVELRCDPISGHTALYWYRQSLGQGLEFLIYFQGNSAPDKSGLPSDRFSAERTGGSVSTLTIQRTQQEDSAVYLCASSLEIGGAYGYTFGSGTRLTVV.

The chain has TRBV6-6 and TRBJ2-3; D ambiguous. This CDR3 contains 15 residues. The germline V gene encodes CDR1 MNHNY and CDR2 SVGAGI (reference sequence). The V end was cut by 5 bases, the J end by 1 base, with 13 bases between. The CDR3 reads CASSQQLLGTDTQYF. In DNA form, the CDR3 reads TGTGCCAGCAGTCAACAGTTACTTGGCACAGATACGCAGTATTTT.

The sample holds one count of this clone. This chain joins TRBV5-1 and TRBJ2-3, with TRBD2 matching 14 bases. The CDR3 consists of 19 residues. Germline CDR1 reads SGHRS; CDR2 reads YFSETQ. J was trimmed by 0 bases and V by 6 bases; bases with no gene match: 12. This CDR3 is CASTATGTSGGSSTDTQYF. The CDR3 DNA reads as TGCGCCAGCACCGCGACCGGGACTAGCGGGGGATCTAGCACAGATACGCAGTATTTT.

A few counts support this clone. The J gene is TRBJ2-4, the V gene TRBV4-3; 7 bases are shared with TRBD2. CDR3 length equals 15 residues. After removal of 1 base from V and 8 bases from J, the junction contained 8 bases not matched to a gene. Germline V gene lookup returns CDR1 LGHNA and CDR2 YSLEER. The CDR3 nucleotides read TGCGCCAGCAGCCAAGGGCTCGCAGGGAGGGACATTCAGTACTTC. Protein: CASSQGLAGRDIQYF.

V usage is TRBV29-1 and J usage is TRBJ2-1, with 7 bases identical to TRBD1. Germline lookup yields CDR1 SQVTM and CDR2 ANQGSEA. This CDR3 has 13 amino acids. The V gene end was trimmed by 7 bases and the J gene end by 6 bases; junction bases not matched to a gene: 9. The DNA for the CDR3 is TGCAGCGCGGACCAGACAGGGCGCAATGAGCAGTTCTTC. Translation: CSADQTGRNEQFF.

The chain combines TRBV11-2 with TRBJ2-1; 12 nucleotides line up with TRBD2. Unmatched junction bases numbered 8, after V lost 2 bases and J lost 3 bases. Germline V gene data show CDR1 as SGHAT and CDR2 as FQNNGV. The CDR3 consists of 18 residues. The CDR3 DNA reads TGTGCCAGCAGCTTACGACTAGCGGGGGCCTCTTACTACAATGAGCAGTTCTTC. It yields the protein CASSLRLAGASYYNEQFF.

The genes are TRBV4-1 and TRBJ2-5; the match to TRBD1 covers 11 bases. Germline V gives CDR1 MGHRA, CDR2 YSYEKL. The CDR3 contains 16 residues. The V segment lost 1 base and the J segment 5 bases; nucleotides outside the gene matches: 6. CDR3 sequence: CASSQGGTGGYETQYF. In DNA, the CDR3 is TGCGCCAGCAGCCAAGGAGGGACAGGGGGGTACGAGACCCAGTACTTC.

J is TRBJ2-3 and V is TRBV4-3, with 8 nucleotides matching TRBD2. The trim removed 0 bases at V and 2 bases at J, leaving 4 bases unmatched. The CDR3 runs 16 residues. Germline loops: CDR1 LGHNA, CDR2 YSLEER. The CDR3 spells CASSQDNGGDTDTQYF. CDR3 nucleotide sequence: TGCGCCAGCAGCCAAGATAACGGGGGGGACACAGATACGCAGTATTTT.

The genes are TRBV5-6 and TRBJ1-1; 8 bases map to TRBD1. V lost 4 bases to trimming and J lost 9 bases; unmatched junction nucleotides: 11. The germline V gene has CDR1 SGHDT and CDR2 YYEEEE. The CDR3 has 14 residues. This CDR3 reads CASSGDRGRGKAFF. CDR3 DNA sequence: TGTGCCAGCAGCGGAGACAGGGGACGGGGTAAAGCTTTCTTT.

The V call is TRBV6-1, the J call TRBJ1-6; D gene uncertain. This CDR3 contains 12 residues. With 6 bases removed from V and 14 bases from J, the gap between germline ends came to 14 bases. In germline, CDR1 is MNHNS, CDR2 SASEGT. As DNA, the CDR3 is TGTGCCAGCAGGGAGGACCGTCGCGCCCTCCACTTT. This codes for CASREDRRALHF.

This sequence joins TRBV9 and TRBJ1-2; the match to TRBD1 covers 7 bases. Losses at the gene ends were 4 bases for V and 6 bases for J; bases not matched to a gene: 3. The CDR3 consists of 12 residues. The germline CDR1 and CDR2 sequences are SGDLS and YYNGEE. CDR3 residues: CASSPDRDGYTF. The CDR3 region has the DNA TGTGCCAGCAGCCCTGACAGGGATGGCTACACCTTC.

The chain uses TRBV6-1 and TRBJ1-5; TRBD1 matches at 8 bases. From germline, CDR1 is MNHNS and CDR2 SASEGT. Trimming removed 1 base from V and 4 bases from J; junction bases left unmatched: 12. The CDR3 runs to 18 residues. CDR3 coding DNA: TGTGCCAGCAGTGAAGGCATATTTGGGACAGGCTTTAATCAGCCCCAGCATTTT. Translation: CASSEGIFGTGFNQPQHF.

This rearrangement joins TRBV7-9 to TRBJ2-2, with a possible D match to TRBD2 (6 bases). There are 16 residues in the CDR3. Germline V gene data show CDR1 as SEHNR and CDR2 as FQNEAQ (reference sequence). V was trimmed by 1 base and J by 2 bases, leaving 11 bases between them. CDR3: CASSLGQRVNTGELFF. The CDR3 DNA reads TGTGCCAGCAGCTTAGGACAGCGGGTCAACACCGGGGAGCTGTTTTTT.